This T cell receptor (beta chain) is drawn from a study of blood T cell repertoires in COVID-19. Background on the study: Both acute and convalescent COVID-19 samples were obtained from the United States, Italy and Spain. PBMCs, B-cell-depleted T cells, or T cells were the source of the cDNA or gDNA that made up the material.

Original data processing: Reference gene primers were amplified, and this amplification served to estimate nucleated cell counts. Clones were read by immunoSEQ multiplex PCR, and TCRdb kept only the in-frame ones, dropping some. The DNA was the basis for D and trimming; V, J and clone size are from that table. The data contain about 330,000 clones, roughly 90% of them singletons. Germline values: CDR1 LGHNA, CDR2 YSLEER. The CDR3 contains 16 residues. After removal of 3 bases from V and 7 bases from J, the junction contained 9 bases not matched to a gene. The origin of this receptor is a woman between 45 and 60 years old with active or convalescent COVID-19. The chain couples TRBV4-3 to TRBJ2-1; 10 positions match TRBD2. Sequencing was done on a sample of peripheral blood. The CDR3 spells CASSHLKRGGRNEQFF. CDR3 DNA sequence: TGCGCCAGCAGCCATCTTAAGCGGGGGGGCCGTAATGAGCAGTTCTTC.